This note documents a single TCR beta chain sequence. No antigen is known for it. The source of the sample is a study of cytomegalovirus exposure and HLA in healthy donors. Study results and limitations: Compared with the roughly 700-donor mean, an Asian-associated ancestry cluster reportedly had fewer N-insertions, according to a later analysis. Earlier analysis looked at TCR beta V segments, and most were productive about 90% or about 30% of the time. Common viral pathogens seemed, in a later analysis, to connect with several of the most significant clusters. A link between a missense DCLRE1C variant and TCR beta V- and J-gene trimming emerged from a later analysis.

With 5 bases clipped from V and 7 bases from J, the junction kept 13 bases outside the gene matches. Germline CDR1 is SGHTA and CDR2 is FQGNSA. The CDR3 is made up of 15 amino acids. The primer mix had 60 Vbeta and 13 Jbeta primers. Sequenced by immunoSEQ multiplex PCR; TCRdb stores in-frame clones only, minus some. The table includes about 160,000 clones, over 80% detected once. V is TRBV7-2 and J is TRBJ2-5, with 7 bases lining up with TRBD1. This clonotype was obtained from a woman aged 18-29 years in good health and CMV-seronegative. Sequenced sample: PBMCs. The DNA of the CDR3 is TGTGCCAGCAGCCGGGGCGAACAGGGGCGTGGGACCCAGTACTTC. It encodes CASSRGEQGRGTQYF.